Listed here are 20 T cell receptor beta chains from one sample, sequenced in a study of blood T cell repertoires in COVID-19. Clones were sequenced by immunoSEQ multiplex PCR, and TCRdb holds only the in-frame ones, with some missing. The sample shows 250,000 to 300,000 clones, 89% of them seen only once. The sample taken for sequencing was peripheral blood. The source is a woman aged 55-69 years with acute or convalescent COVID-19.

This chain connects TRBV5-5 to TRBJ1-1, with TRBD1 identical over 12 bases. The V segment lost 1 base and the J segment 3 bases; nucleotides outside the gene matches: 7. CDR1 SGHKS and CDR2 YYEKEE come from the germline V gene (reference sequence). The CDR3 has 17 residues. CDR3 sequence: CASSLSGQGAVDTEAFF. The CDR3 region has the DNA TGTGCCAGCAGCTTGTCGGGACAGGGGGCAGTCGACACTGAAGCTTTCTTT.

V and J are TRBV7-2 and TRBJ2-7; TRBD1 matches at 9 bases. This CDR3 is 15 amino acids long. Trimming cost V 1 base and J 4 bases; bases outside gene matches: 5. Germline assignment: CDR1 SGHTA and CDR2 FQGNSA. In nucleotides, the CDR3 is TGTGCCAGCAGCTTAGAAGGGACAGGGAGGTACGAGCAGTACTTC. It codes for CASSLEGTGRYEQYF. The full variable domain, its missing parts supplied by reference TRBV7-2 and TRBJ2-7, is GAGVSQSPSNKVTEKGKDVELRCDPISGHTALYWYRQSLGQGLEFLIYFQGNSAPDKSGLPSDRFSAERTGGSVSTLTIQRTQQEDSAVYLCASSLEGTGRYEQYFGPGTRLTVT.

Only one count was recorded for this clone. J is TRBJ1-6 and V is TRBV7-2; 7 nucleotides agree with TRBD1. The CDR3 extends over 15 amino acids. The ends lost 5 bases at V and 8 bases at J; junction bases unmatched: 9. CDR1 SGHTA and CDR2 FQGNSA come from the germline V gene. CDR3 loop: CASSPLQGRDSPLHF. The CDR3 DNA reads TGTGCCAGCAGCCCCCTACAGGGGCGTGATTCACCCCTCCACTTT.

In this sample, this clone turned up a few times. The V and J genes are TRBV5-6 and TRBJ1-6; 8 bases map to TRBD1. The CDR3 runs 15 residues. Germline lookup yields CDR1 SGHDT and CDR2 YYEEEE. V was pared by 6 bases and J by 6 bases, with 8 bases of the junction left unmatched. The CDR3 reads CASNRQGRTNSPLHF. CDR3 nucleotides: TGTGCCAGCAACCGACAGGGGAGGACTAATTCACCCCTCCACTTT.

The count of this clone is one. The chain uses TRBV19 and TRBJ2-2, with D maybe TRBD1 (5 bases). Germline CDR1 reads LNHDA; CDR2 reads SQIVND (reference sequence). The CDR3 runs to 16 residues. V gave up 5 bases and J gave up 0 bases, with 13 bases separating them. CDR3 sequence: CASSYTLTANTGELFF. The CDR3 bases are TGTGCCAGTAGTTATACCCTGACAGCGAACACCGGGGAGCTGTTTTTT.

This rearrangement joins TRBV18 to TRBJ2-2; TRBD1 agrees at 7 bases. The CDR3 spans 15 residues. V was clipped by 3 bases and J by 7 bases; unmatched bases: 8. Germline loops: CDR1 KGHSH, CDR2 LQKENI. The CDR3 loop is CASSPGTVNGGELFF. CDR3 nucleotide sequence: TGTGCCAGCTCACCTGGGACAGTCAATGGCGGGGAGCTGTTTTTT.

The CDR3 region is CASSPWRDGSGQETQYF. The CDR3 region has the DNA TGTGCCAGCAGTCCCTGGCGGGATGGGAGCGGGCAAGAGACCCAGTACTTC. The V gene is TRBV6-6, the J gene TRBJ2-5; D might be TRBD2 (6 bases). The CDR3 loop spans 17 amino acids. Germline V gene lookup returns CDR1 MNHNY and CDR2 SVGAGI (reference sequence). V lost 5 bases to trimming and J lost 2 bases, with 21 bases between them.

The chain carries TRBV7-9 and TRBJ2-6; tentative D call: TRBD2 (5 bases). This CDR3 has 17 residues. Germline CDR1 is SEHNR and CDR2 is FQNEAQ (reference sequence). The V and J ends lost 1 base and 0 bases respectively, with 10 bases between them. The CDR3: CASSLGSGNSGANVLTF. In DNA form, the CDR3 reads TGTGCCAGCAGCTTAGGATCCGGGAACTCTGGGGCCAACGTCCTGACTTTC.

The chain employs TRBV28 and TRBJ2-3; 10 positions match TRBD2. This CDR3 has 19 residues. Germline V CDR1 and CDR2: MDHEN, SYDVKM. V dropped 4 bases and J dropped 1; count of bases not matched to a gene: 14. CDR3 protein: CASSSRSGGPPWGTDTQYF. Written as DNA, the CDR3 is TGTGCCAGCAGTTCCCGTAGCGGGGGGCCCCCCTGGGGCACAGATACGCAGTATTTT.

The chain combines TRBV7-2 with TRBJ1-5; D is undetermined. Trimming stripped 1 base from V and 4 bases from J, with 11 bases between. Germline loops: CDR1 SGHTA, CDR2 FQGNSA. CDR3 length: 15 amino acids. The DNA for the CDR3 is TGTGCCAGCAGCTTAGAGCTAGGCAGTAATCAGCCCCAGCATTTT. Amino acids: CASSLELGSNQPQHF.

The chain has TRBV29-1 and TRBJ1-1, with TRBD1 matching over 12 bases. The germline V gene has CDR1 SQVTM and CDR2 ANQGSEA. This CDR3 spans 16 amino acids. J lost 0 bases, V lost 4 bases, and 6 bases had no gene match. CDR3 bases: TGCAGCGTTGCAGGGACAGGGGGCTTCATGAACACTGAAGCTTTCTTT. This encodes CSVAGTGGFMNTEAFF.

The chain is built from TRBV6-6 and TRBJ2-6; 9 bases are shared with TRBD1. V was clipped by 5 bases and J by 0 bases; unmatched bases: 5. CDR1 is MNHNY, CDR2 SVGAGI, per germline (reference sequence). The CDR3 sequence is 17 residues long. The CDR3 region has the DNA TGTGCCAGCAGTCAACAGGGGGCCCTCTCTGGGGCCAACGTCCTGACTTTC. Amino acid sequence: CASSQQGALSGANVLTF.

This clone has just a few counts. The same CDR3 is also encoded by other DNA sequences in this sample. This chain links TRBV5-4 with TRBJ1-3; possible D gene TRBD1, 6 bases. The V gene lost 3 bases and the J gene lost 4 bases, with 11 bases spanning the gap. Germline CDR1 SGHNT, CDR2 YYREEE (reference sequence). CDR3 length: 14 amino acids. The chain's CDR3 is CASSSQGPGNTIYF. In DNA form, the CDR3 reads TGTGCCAGCAGCTCGCAGGGGCCGGGAAACACCATATATTTT. The entire variable domain, with the rest obtained from reference TRBV5-4 and TRBJ1-3, is as follows: ETGVTQSPTHLIKTRGQQVTLRCSSQSGHNTVSWYQQALGQGPQFIFQYYREEENGRGNFPPRFSGLQFPNYSSELNVNALELDDSALYLCASSSQGPGNTIYFGEGSWLTVV.

The V and J genes are TRBV6-5 and TRBJ2-3, with 7 nucleotides matching TRBD1. Per the germline V gene, CDR1 is MNHEY and CDR2 is SVGAGI. The J segment lost 6 bases and the V segment lost 5 bases, leaving 5 bases of the junction unmatched. This CDR3 is built from 13 residues. DNA of the CDR3: TGTGCCAGCAGTACGTACAGGGGTGATACGCAGTATTTT. It yields the protein CASSTYRGDTQYF.

The V and J genes are TRBV28 and TRBJ2-7; D not certain. CDR1 is MDHEN and CDR2 is SYDVKM in the germline V gene. V lost 5 bases to trimming and J lost 7 bases, with 12 bases between them. CDR3 length equals 12 residues. CDR3 amino acids: CASSADVREQYF. CDR3 in DNA: TGTGCCAGCAGTGCCGATGTCAGGGAGCAGTACTTC.

The chain links TRBV28 to TRBJ1-1; TRBD1 might be the D (6 bases). The CDR3 length is 13 residues. Trimming shortened V by 5 bases and J by 10 bases, and 17 bases separated the two germline ends. Germline V lookup: CDR1 MDHEN, CDR2 SYDVKM. The CDR3 bases are TGTGCCAGCAGTATCCACAGGGCCTTGGGAGCTTTCTTT. This codes for CASSIHRALGAFF.

V usage is TRBV7-3 and J usage is TRBJ2-3; unclear D gene. This CDR3 is built from 14 residues. The germline V and J ends were trimmed by 5 bases and 0 bases, with 9 bases remaining between them. Germline CDR1 reads SGHTA; CDR2 reads FQGTGA. Here the CDR3 DNA reads TGTGCCAGCAGCCGTCTAGAGAGCACAGATACGCAGTATTTT. It yields the protein CASSRLESTDTQYF.

V and J are TRBV3-1 (or the pseudogene TRBV3-2) and TRBJ1-6; 7 positions agree with TRBD1. The germline CDR1 and CDR2 sequences are LGHDT and YNNKEL (reference sequence). Unmatched junction bases numbered 7, after V lost 1 base and J lost 7 bases. This CDR3 spans 16 amino acids. The CDR3 DNA reads as TGTGCCAGCAGCCAAGCGAGGGACAGTTGGAATTCACCCCTCCACTTT. Protein product: CASSQARDSWNSPLHF.

This clone turned up a few times. V gene TRBV7-8 combines with J gene TRBJ2-5, with D tentatively TRBD2 (6 bases). This CDR3 is built from 17 residues. Germline-derived CDR1 and CDR2 are SGHVS and FQNEAQ. V was clipped by 5 bases and J by 5 bases, with 24 bases between them. CDR3 protein: CASSLFRASPLAETQYF. In DNA form, the CDR3 reads TGTGCCAGCAGCCTCTTCAGAGCGTCCCCCCTAGCGGAGACCCAGTACTTC.

V and J are TRBV7-2 and TRBJ2-7, with 13 bases aligning to TRBD2. This CDR3 is built from 17 residues. V lost 3 bases to trimming and J lost 2 bases; unmatched junction nucleotides: 7. Germline V gene lookup returns CDR1 SGHTA and CDR2 FQGNSA. CDR3 nucleotides: TGTGCCAGCAGCTTGGTAGGACTAGCGGGGGCTACCTACGAGCAGTACTTC. Translated: CASSLVGLAGATYEQYF.